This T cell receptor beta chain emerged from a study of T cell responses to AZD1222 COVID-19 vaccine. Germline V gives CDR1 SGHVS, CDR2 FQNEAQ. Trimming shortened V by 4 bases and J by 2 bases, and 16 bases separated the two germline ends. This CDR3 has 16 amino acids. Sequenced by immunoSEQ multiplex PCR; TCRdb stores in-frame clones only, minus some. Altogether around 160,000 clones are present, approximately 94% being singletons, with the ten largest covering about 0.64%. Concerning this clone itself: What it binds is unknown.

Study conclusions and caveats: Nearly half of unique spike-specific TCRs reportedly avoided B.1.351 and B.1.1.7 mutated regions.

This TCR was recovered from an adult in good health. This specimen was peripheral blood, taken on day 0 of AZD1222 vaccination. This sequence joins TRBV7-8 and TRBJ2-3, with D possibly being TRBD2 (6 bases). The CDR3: CASSSSGTFPTDTQYF. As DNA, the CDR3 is TGTGCCAGCAGCTCCTCCGGGACTTTCCCCACAGATACGCAGTATTTT.